This TCR beta chain was recorded in a study of blood T cell repertoires in COVID-19. Overall study: T cells, B-cell-depleted T cells, or PBMCs provided the cDNA or gDNA that served as material.

Sequenced by immunoSEQ multiplex PCR; TCRdb stores in-frame clones only, minus some. The sample has some 190,000 clones, around 83% seen once. The ends lost 4 bases at V and 2 bases at J; junction bases unmatched: 16. The CDR3 is 19 amino acids. Germline V gene lookup returns CDR1 LNHDA and CDR2 SQIVND (reference sequence). Specimen: peripheral blood. The clonotype was recovered from a woman aged 60-70 years with acute or convalescent COVID-19. This chain links TRBV19 with TRBJ2-1; 8 bases line up with TRBD1. The CDR3 region is CASSKIGTGDRRAYNEQFF. In DNA form, the CDR3 reads TGTGCCAGTAGTAAAATTGGGACAGGTGATAGGAGGGCCTACAATGAGCAGTTCTTC.